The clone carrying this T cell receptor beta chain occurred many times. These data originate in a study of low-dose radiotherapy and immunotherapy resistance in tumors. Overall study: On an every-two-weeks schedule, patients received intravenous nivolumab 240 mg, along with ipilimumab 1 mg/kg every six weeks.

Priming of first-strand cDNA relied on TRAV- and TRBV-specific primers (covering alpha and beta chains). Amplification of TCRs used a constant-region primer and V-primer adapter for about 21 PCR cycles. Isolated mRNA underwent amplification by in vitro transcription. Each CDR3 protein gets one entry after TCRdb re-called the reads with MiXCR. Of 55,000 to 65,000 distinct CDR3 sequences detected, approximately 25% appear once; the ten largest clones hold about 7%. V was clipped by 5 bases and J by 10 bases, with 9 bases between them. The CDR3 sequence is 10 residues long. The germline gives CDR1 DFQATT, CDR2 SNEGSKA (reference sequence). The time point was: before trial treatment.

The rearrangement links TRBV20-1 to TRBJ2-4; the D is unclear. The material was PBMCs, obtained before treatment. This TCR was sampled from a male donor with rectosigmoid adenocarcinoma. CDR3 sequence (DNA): TGCAGTGCTGTGGAAGGGATTCAGTACTTC. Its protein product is CSAVEGIQYF.